This T cell receptor beta chain was profiled in a study of T cells after yellow fever vaccination. About the research overall: Fractions containing few cells were prepared with SMART-Seq v4 Ultra Low Input.

TCRdb reanalysed the 5' RACE reads using MiXCR and keeps one entry per CDR3 protein. Altogether approximately 120,000 distinct CDR3 sequences are present, more than 7.5% being singletons, with the ten largest covering 30% to 50%. Trimming shortened V by 8 bases and J by 7 bases, and 12 bases separated the two germline ends. This CDR3 comprises 11 residues. Germline values: CDR1 ENHRY, CDR2 SYGVKD. The sample in question was CD8+ T cells sorted from PBMCs, obtained on the day of the yellow fever booster vaccination. The chain employs TRBV10-3 and TRBJ2-7, with a possible D match to TRBD2 (5 bases). This clonotype was sampled from a man aged 18-30 years who received the YFV17D yellow fever vaccine. Here the CDR3 reads CAIGPRGEQYV. The CDR3 DNA reads as TGTGCCATCGGCCCTCGGGGAGAGCAGTACGTC.